Listed here is a single T cell receptor (beta chain). This clonotype was seen ten or more times. What antigen it recognizes has not been identified. There are no base qualities to consult, and no much larger clone falls within one base. This sample is drawn from a study of T cells in Graves' hyperthyroidism and ophthalmopathy (dated by TCRdb to the late 2010s). Regarding the study in general: A discovery cohort of about 96 patients, about 43 with Graves' ophthalmopathy and over 55 with stable Graves' hyperthyroidism, was used to find distinguishing TCR V-J signatures. Prospective prediction of ophthalmopathy was tested in an independent validation cohort consisting of about 19 hyperthyroidism patients and around 16 patients who later progressed to ophthalmopathy. The 95 to 100 discovery patients were randomly divided into training and test sets at a 7:3 ratio. In six Graves' hyperthyroidism patients, the study also compared T-cell repertoires from thyroid tissue with T-cell repertoires from blood. Following sampling, methimazole starting at 30 mg daily was given to hyperthyroidism patients, and high-dose intravenous methylprednisolone was given to ophthalmopathy patients. TCR Vbeta CDR3 sequencing of 120 to 150 peripheral blood samples (under 45 ophthalmopathy, 75 hyperthyroidism and approximately 17 progressor patients) is reported in the paper.

A patient counted as having stable Graves' hyperthyroidism if no progression to ophthalmopathy occurred over 18 months of follow-up. The hyperthyroidism patients were between 18 and 65 years old and newly diagnosed, with a disease duration of less than 2 months. Patients with uncontrolled infections, other autoimmune diseases, pregnancy or lactation were excluded. Diagnoses were established on the basis of clinical symptoms, serum thyroxine and TRAb, thyroid ultrasound, and orbital computed tomography. Total RNA was extracted using Trizol reagent, and RNA quality was assessed on an Agilent 2100 Bioanalyzer. The research as a whole found: In cross-validation, a model built on a 13 V-J signature told ophthalmopathy apart from stable hyperthyroidism with about 90% sensitivity and about 81% specificity, and in testing the same model reached 80%/75%. In validation, progression to ophthalmopathy was predicted by the model with almost 71% sensitivity and roughly 72% specificity, a median of about 6.4 months before onset. No statistical method was used to fix the sample size in advance, and group allocation was not hidden from the investigators. Blood samples also contained most of the expanded thyroid clonotypes (frequency above 0.001), which suggests that blood repertoires may reflect thyroid immune responses.

TCR beta CDR3 regions were amplified from RNA transcripts. For the first round of RT-PCR on the TCR CDR3, the HTBI primer set was used together with the Qiagen OneStep RT-PCR kit. Libraries were constructed in a second round of multiplex PCR, after which size selection and purification were performed. Paired-end sequencing of the libraries was performed with 100 bp reads on an Illumina HiSeq2000. The study's own analysis went as follows. SOAPnuke was used to process the raw data, removing reads that contained adapters or uncalled bases, had a mean Phred below 15, or lacked an exact match to the constant primer or identifier. High-quality paired reads were merged with COPE v1.2.5, and unique nucleotide sequences were defined as clonotypes. Clonotypes were aligned to IMGT TRBV, TRBD and TRBJ reference segments using MiTCR v1.1. The analysis included only V-J combinations with a frequency above 0.0001, which together covered approximately 99% of the repertoires. The TCS score was defined as the ratio of F50 (clonal expansion) to E x V (chaos), calculated using BLOSUM62-based TCRdist between CDR3 peptides within each V-J. Welch's t-statistics and random forest reduced several hundred V-J features to 13, which were used in a naive Bayes classifier (R e1071). Thyroid-blood repertoire similarity was quantified with the Morisita-Horn index. TCRdb itself trimmed the public reads at Q25 with fastp, ran MiXCR and retained productive beta chains. Identical CDR3 protein sequences are pooled into one entry, listed with their most common genes and DNA. TCRdb's processing, not the authors' own work, is the source of the V and J calls. This sample gives about 47,000 distinct CDR3 sequences in total; 54% of them show up just once. The ten largest clones take up 30% to 40% of the sample.

Ends trimmed: V by 0 bases, J by 5 bases; bases unmatched to a gene: 7. Taken from the germline V gene, the CDR1 and CDR2 loops are MGHRA and YSYEKL. The CDR3 starts with the cysteine, ends with the phenylalanine, and has 16 residues. The kept DNA is CDR3 alone, 48 bases in frame from the first base. The clonotype originates from a man between 18 and 35 years old with Graves' hyperthyroidism. The chain couples TRBV4-1 to TRBJ2-7, with TRBD1 identical over 10 junction bases. The sequencing sample was made of peripheral blood or thyroid tissue (not recorded which). The CDR3 protein is CASSQDNDRGLDEQYF. At the DNA level, the sequence is TGCGCCAGCAGCCAAGATAATGACAGGGGGCTAGACGAGCAGTACTTC.